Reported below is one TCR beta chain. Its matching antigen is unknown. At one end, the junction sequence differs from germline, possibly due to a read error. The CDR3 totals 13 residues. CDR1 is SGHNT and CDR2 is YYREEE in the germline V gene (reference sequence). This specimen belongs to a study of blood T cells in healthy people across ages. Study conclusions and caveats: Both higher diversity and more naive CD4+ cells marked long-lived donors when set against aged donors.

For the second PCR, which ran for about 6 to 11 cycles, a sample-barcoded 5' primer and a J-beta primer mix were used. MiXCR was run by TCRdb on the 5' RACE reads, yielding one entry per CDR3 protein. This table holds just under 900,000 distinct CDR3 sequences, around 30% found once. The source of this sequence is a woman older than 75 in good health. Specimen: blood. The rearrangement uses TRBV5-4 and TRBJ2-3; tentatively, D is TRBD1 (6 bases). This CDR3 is CASSLDSTDPQYF. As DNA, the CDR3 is TGTGCCAGCAGCCTGGACAGCACAGATCCGCAGTATTTT.